This TCR beta chain was identified in a study of immune evolution from preneoplasia to lung adenocarcinoma. Whole-study results and caveats: Later-stage lesions seemingly showed higher T cell density and diversity than normal lung.

Concerning this clone: Its target is unknown. The germline gene is not matched at one end of the junction; a read error may be the cause.

Germline lookup yields CDR1 SGHTA and CDR2 FQGNSA. The CDR3 has 14 amino acids. Sequencing used immunoSEQ multiplex PCR; TCRdb keeps in-frame clones, though not all of them. Of tens of thousands of clones detected, about 74% appear once; the ten largest clones hold about 6%. After pathologic assessment, macro-dissection selected premalignant or tumor cells for extraction. The receptor's source is a person between 60 and 70 years old with invasive lung adenocarcinoma. Some clones in this sample may be carry-over from other donors' samples. The sequencing sample was made of FFPE invasive lung adenocarcinoma tissue. The rearrangement uses TRBV7-2 and TRBJ2-1, with 7 bases aligning to TRBD2. Written as DNA, the CDR3 is TGTGCCAGCAGCTTAGGAGGTGGGGCGGGAGAGCGGTTCTTC. It specifies CASSLGGGAGERFF.